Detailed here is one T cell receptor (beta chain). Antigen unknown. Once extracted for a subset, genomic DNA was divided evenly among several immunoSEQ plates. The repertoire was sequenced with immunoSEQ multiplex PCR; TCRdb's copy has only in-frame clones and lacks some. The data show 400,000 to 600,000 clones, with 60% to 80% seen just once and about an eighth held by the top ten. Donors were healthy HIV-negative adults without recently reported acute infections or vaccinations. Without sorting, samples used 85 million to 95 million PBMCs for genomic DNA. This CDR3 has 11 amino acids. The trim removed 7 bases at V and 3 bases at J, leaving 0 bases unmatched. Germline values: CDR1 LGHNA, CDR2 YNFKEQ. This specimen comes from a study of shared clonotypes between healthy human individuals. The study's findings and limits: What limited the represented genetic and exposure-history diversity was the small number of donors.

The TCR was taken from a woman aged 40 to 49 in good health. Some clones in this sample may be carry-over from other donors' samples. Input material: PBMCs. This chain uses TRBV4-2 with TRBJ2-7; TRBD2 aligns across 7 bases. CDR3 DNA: TGTGCCAGCACTAGCGGCTACGAGCAGTACTTC. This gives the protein CASTSGYEQYF.